This T cell receptor beta chain originates from a study of tumor-infiltrating lymphocytes in primary liver carcinoma (dated 2017 in TCRdb). Broadly, across the study: Hepatocellular carcinoma (four) or combined HCC and intrahepatic cholangiocarcinoma (one) was present in the five patients, who were three men and two women aged 30 to 69 years. The tumors of the five patients were staged as T1-T3 N0M0, with maximum diameters ranging from 4.2 to 10 cm. Samples yielded roughly 3.65 to 7.5 million productive TCRbeta reads; read depth did not differ significantly between tissue types. Across five regions of each liver tumor, along with adjacent normal tissue and blood, the study brought together TCRbeta repertoire sequencing, expression microarrays and whole-exome sequencing. TCRbeta repertoire sequencing covered 35 or so specimens from 5 patients: some 25 tumor regions, 5 adjacent noncancerous liver tissues and 5 peripheral blood samples. To link TCRbeta repertoire diversity to the local molecular phenotype, the approximately 26 tumor region samples were profiled with Agilent mRNA microarrays. Repertoires from technical replicates were highly reproducible, with mean shared-clone rates about 0.9 and correlation coefficients above 0.95.

This clonotype has a single count. The target of this receptor is not known. At one of its ends the junction is not consistent with the germline gene, which may arise from a read error. The CDR3 spans 15 residues, from the cysteine through the phenylalanine. Left in the record is the CDR3 DNA by itself, 45 bases read in frame from the first base. CDR1 and CDR2 were assigned from the germline V gene as MNHEY and SVGAGI. General conclusions and limits of the study: Since the samples were bulk and unsorted, there was no way to compare CD4+ and CD8+ T cell repertoires. The study included only four or five patients, and the authors note findings should be validated in a larger study. Only the TCR beta chain was sequenced, which likely underestimates true repertoire diversity because unpaired alpha chains were not captured. Only about 7.5-25% of top clones were found in all five regions of a tumor, suggesting spatial heterogeneity of tumor-infiltrating T cells. Repertoire overlap was found to be higher between tumor regions (mean roughly 35%) than between tumor-adjacent (approximately 17%) or tumor-blood (about 15%) pairs, consistent with antigen-driven expansion. Compared with blood, tumors had a significantly larger share of the repertoire taken up by the top 250 clones (p = 0.039).

Total RNA and DNA were co-extracted from about 20-30 mg of bulk tissue with the AllPrep DNA/RNA mini kit, without cell sorting. Five patients with histopathologically diagnosed primary liver carcinoma underwent surgical resection in China between late 2015 and March 2016. Chronic HBV infection was present in the patients, and the patients were treatment-naive at sampling. Five spatially separated regions were sampled from each tumor: the superior, inferior, left-lateral and right-lateral poles, plus the tumor centre. According to histology, viable tumor cells made up more than 75% of every tumor sample. Pieces of fresh tumor and adjacent tissue were cut in half, with one half kept in RNAlater at -80 degrees C and the other half sent for histology. TCRbeta-specific cDNA was reverse-transcribed from roughly 500 ng total RNA using a constant-region primer and ProtoScript II reverse transcriptase. TCRbeta libraries were built with three nested multiplex PCR rounds, a slightly modified ARM-PCR procedure. Each of the first two PCR rounds ran for approximately 10 cycles and used multiplex TRBV1-TRBV30 forward primers together with a Cbeta reverse primer. A final 25-cycle PCR with Deep VentR polymerase added sample barcodes and Illumina adapters. Amplicons of 200-500 bp were gel-purified with a QIAquick gel extraction kit before sequencing. TCRbeta amplicons were sequenced on an Illumina HiSeq 2500 with 250-bp paired-end reads. For the original study's pipeline: Quality trimming of reads was performed with Trimmomatic v0.33, and paired reads were merged with FLASH v1.2.11 so that full CDR3 sequences could be recovered. V, D and J germline segments were assigned to the rearranged TCRbeta sequences by MiGEC v1.2.1b. Clonotype statistics, along with Shannon-Wiener diversity indices, were calculated using VDJtools v1.0.0. To reduce sampling bias, subsequent analyses other than the diversity analysis used only the 250 most abundant clonotypes in each sample. TCRdb ran its own pipeline on the public reads, namely fastp trimming at Q25 and MiXCR clone calling, and kept in-frame beta chains. Each CDR3 protein appears once, grouped with its most common genes and DNA. The V and J calls, along with clone size, are taken from TCRdb and not from the paper's own processing. For this sample the table gives 60,000 or so distinct CDR3 sequences, of which 65% to 80% were detected only once. The ten largest account for 57% of the sample.

Material for sequencing was liver tumor tissue from sampling region 2. What the cell subset or site label conveys for this sample: tumor region T2, inferior pole. This receptor was obtained from a man aged 35-49 years with primary liver carcinoma and hepatitis B virus infection. Recombination connected TRBV6-5 to TRBJ1-6, and TRBD1 matches 8 of the central bases. This receptor carries the CDR3 CARRHRGVNNSPLHF. The nucleotides are TGCGCCAGAAGGCACAGGGGGGTGAATAATTCACCCCTCCACTTT.